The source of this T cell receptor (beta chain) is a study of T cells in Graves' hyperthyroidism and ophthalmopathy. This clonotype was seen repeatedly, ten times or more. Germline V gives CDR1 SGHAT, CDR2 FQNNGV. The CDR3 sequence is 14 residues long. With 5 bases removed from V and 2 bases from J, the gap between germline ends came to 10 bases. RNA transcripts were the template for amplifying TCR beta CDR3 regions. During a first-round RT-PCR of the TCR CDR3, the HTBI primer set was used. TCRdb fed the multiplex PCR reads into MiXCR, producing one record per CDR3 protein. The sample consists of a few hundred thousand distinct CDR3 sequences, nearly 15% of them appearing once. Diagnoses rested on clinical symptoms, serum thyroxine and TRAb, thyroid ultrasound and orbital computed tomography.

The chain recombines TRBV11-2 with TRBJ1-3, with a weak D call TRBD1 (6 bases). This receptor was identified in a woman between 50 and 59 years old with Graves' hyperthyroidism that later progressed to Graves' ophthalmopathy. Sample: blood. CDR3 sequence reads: CASSRGSAGNTIYF. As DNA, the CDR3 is TGTGCCAGCAGCAGGGGGTCTGCTGGAAACACCATATATTTT.